This TCR beta chain was retrieved from a study of PD-L1 blockade in urothelial cancer. Across the study: Samples came from 3 weeks, at the second dose, and 6 weeks into treatment. Blood-derived samples held a median approximately 140,000 T cells.

Overall study findings and caveats: Survival was better when pretreatment blood TCR clonality fell below the median.

The time point was: peripheral blood 6 weeks after treatment start. A remark on this clone: Its antigen is not known.

The data were produced by immunoSEQ multiplex PCR, yet TCRdb's version contains in-frame clones alone and is incomplete. The sample holds tens of thousands of clones, 70% to 90% seen once. Trimming cost V 3 bases and J 4 bases; bases outside gene matches: 7. This CDR3 comprises 16 residues. Germline V CDR1 and CDR2: SGDLS, YYNGEE. The TCR sequence derives from an elderly man with urothelial cancer. This chain uses TRBV9 with TRBJ2-1, with TRBD2 matching 10 bases. The sequencing used PBMCs, collected around atezolizumab (anti-PD-L1) treatment. CDR3 protein: CASSAATSGPYNEQFF. In nucleotides, the CDR3 is TGTGCCAGCAGCGCGGCGACTAGCGGGCCGTACAATGAGCAGTTCTTC.